This T cell receptor (beta chain) was profiled in a study of patients and donors after allogeneic stem cell transplantation. TCRdb independently ran MiXCR on the RT-PCR reads; one entry per CDR3 protein. Counted here are about a million distinct CDR3 sequences, about a sixth occurring once; the ten biggest clones make up 6%. Sample: blood, either unsorted or a sorted T cell fraction (not recorded which). The sequence was obtained from a human donor who was either an allogeneic HSCT recipient or a stem cell or donor lymphocyte infusion donor (not recorded which). It is not recorded whose cells these are; they may come from a transplant donor.

CDR3 in DNA: TGTGCCACCAGTGATTCGCGACAGACGGTCTACGAGCAGTACTTC. Translating it yields CATSDSRQTVYEQYF. This chain connects TRBV24-1 to TRBJ2-7; D possibly corresponds to TRBD1 (5 bases). Trimming removed 2 bases from V and 3 bases from J, with 13 bases in between. The CDR3 runs 15 residues. Germline CDR1 reads KGHDR; CDR2 reads SFDVKD.